The entry below describes one T cell receptor (beta chain). Its antigen remains unidentified. Carried by the TCR beta cDNA libraries were unique molecular identifiers. cDNA molecules numbering approximately 500,000 came from around 0.96 to 9.9 million T cells. Each CDR3 protein is one row after TCRdb ran MiXCR on the PCR reads. The table records hundreds of thousands of distinct CDR3 sequences, 40% to 55% of them present only once. The data are from a study of post-analysis software for immune sequencing data. Turning to the study itself: Recorded subtypes: relapsing-remitting, secondary progressive, progressive-relapsing; some patients unannotated.

Study findings and constraints: About five TRBV segments appeared more often in patients than in controls, and TRBV5-6, TRBV5-1 and TRBV20-1 were among these. F measure showed strong co-clustering of same-batch samples. Among multiple sclerosis patients, normalized Chao1 diversity was significantly below that of controls.

The junction had 7 bases not matched to a gene; V was cut back by 7 bases and J by 5 bases. CDR3 length: 13 residues. The sample was blood. This clonotype was obtained from a girl between 10 and 17 years old with multiple sclerosis. The chain couples TRBV12-3 or TRBV12-4 to TRBJ2-5; 7 bases are shared with TRBD1. As DNA, the CDR3 is TGTGCCAGCACCAGGGGGATTAGGGAGACCCAGTACTTC. Translated: CASTRGIRETQYF.